These 10 T cell receptor beta chains came from one sample sequenced in a study of T cells after yellow fever vaccination. TCRdb ran MiXCR on the 5' RACE reads and lists one entry per CDR3 protein. The sample has 140,000 to 150,000 distinct CDR3 sequences, under 8% seen once. Specimen: CD4+ T cells sorted from PBMCs, collected 10 days after the yellow fever booster vaccination. Receptors were obtained from a man younger than 45 who received the YFV17D yellow fever vaccine.

This clonotype was seen a handful of times. This chain joins TRBV20-1 and TRBJ2-5, with 12 bases matching TRBD1. Germline CDR1 is DFQATT and CDR2 is SNEGSKA (reference sequence). The CDR3 loop spans 15 amino acids. V was clipped by 6 bases and J by 4 bases; unmatched bases: 9. The CDR3 loop reads CSAGTGGAWAETQYF. CDR3 DNA: TGCAGTGCAGGGACAGGGGGCGCTTGGGCAGAGACCCAGTACTTC.

The V and J genes are TRBV11-2 and TRBJ2-7, with TRBD2 matching over 11 bases. Germline V gene sequence: CDR1 SGHAT, CDR2 FQNNGV. This CDR3 region has 19 residues. The J segment lost 1 base and the V segment lost 5 bases, leaving 16 bases of the junction unmatched. The CDR3 here is CASSPRSGTSGAGSYEQYF. The CDR3 DNA sequence: TGTGCCAGCAGCCCACGCTCCGGGACTAGCGGTGCCGGTTCCTACGAGCAGTACTTC. Full variable domain (remainder filled in from reference TRBV11-2 and TRBJ2-7): EAGVAQSPRYKIIEKRQSVAFWCNPISGHATLYWYQQILGQGPKLLIQFQNNGVVDDSQLPKDRFSAERLKGVDSTLKIQPAKLEDSAVYLCASSPRSGTSGAGSYEQYFGPGTRLTVT.

This clonotype was seen repeatedly, ten times or more. This chain links TRBV20-1 with TRBJ2-3, with TRBD2 as a possible D gene (5 bases). V lost 6 bases to trimming and J lost 2 bases, with 12 bases between them. The CDR3 consists of 13 residues. Germline-derived CDR1 and CDR2 are DFQATT and SNEGSKA (reference sequence). CDR3 residues: CSAGPSITDTQYF. In DNA, the CDR3 is TGCAGTGCGGGTCCTAGCATCACAGATACGCAGTATTTT.

This clonotype has a handful of counts. The chain links TRBV5-4 to TRBJ2-7, with D tentatively TRBD1 (5 bases). Trimming pared 4 bases from V and 6 bases from J, leaving 8 bases between. Germline lookup yields CDR1 SGHNT and CDR2 YYREEE (reference sequence). This CDR3 contains 11 residues. The CDR3 loop is CASSAQGEQYF. The DNA of the CDR3 is TGTGCCAGCAGCGCCCAGGGCGAGCAGTACTTC.

This clonotype occurred many times. The chain uses TRBV6-5 and TRBJ2-3, with 8 positions matching TRBD2. CDR3 length equals 15 residues. Trimming cost V 4 bases and J 2 bases; bases outside gene matches: 5. Germline V CDR1 and CDR2: MNHEY, SVGAGI. CDR3 sequence: CASSFRTSSTDTQYF. The CDR3 DNA reads as TGTGCCAGCAGTTTCAGGACTAGCTCCACAGATACGCAGTATTTT.

This clonotype was detected a few times. The gene calls are TRBV7-2 and TRBJ2-3; 10 bases line up with TRBD2. Germline lookup yields CDR1 SGHTA and CDR2 FQGNSA. This CDR3 is built from 14 residues. The J segment lost 1 base and the V segment lost 6 bases, leaving 1 base of the junction unmatched. The CDR3 DNA follows: TGTGCCAGCAGAACTAGCGGGGGCACAGATACGCAGTATTTT. It specifies CASRTSGGTDTQYF.

The table lists this clonotype with many counts. V and J are TRBV7-8 and TRBJ2-5; 8 bases agree with TRBD2. V lost 6 bases to trimming and J lost 1 base; unmatched junction nucleotides: 7. CDR3 length: 15 residues. Germline CDR1 reads SGHVS; CDR2 reads FQNEAQ. CDR3 in amino acids: CASRPRGGVQETQYF. In DNA form, the CDR3 reads TGTGCCAGCAGACCCCGGGGGGGAGTCCAAGAGACCCAGTACTTC.

This clonotype was counted ten times or more. CDR3 sequence: CASSYPGTSGSNEQFF. The CDR3 nucleotides read TGTGCCAGCAGTTACCCCGGGACTAGCGGGAGTAATGAGCAGTTCTTC. V and J are TRBV6-5 and TRBJ2-1; 14 positions match TRBD2. Germline V gene data show CDR1 as MNHEY and CDR2 as SVGAGI. V trimming: 2 bases; J trimming: 7 bases; junction bases outside the gene matches: 4. The CDR3 extends over 16 amino acids.

This clonotype has a handful of counts. The V and J genes are TRBV19 and TRBJ2-1; D unresolved. Looked up from germline, CDR1 is LNHDA and CDR2 is SQIVND (reference sequence). Trimming pared 3 bases from V and 6 bases from J, leaving 6 bases between. The CDR3 extends over 12 amino acids. The CDR3 sequence is CASSIAPNEQFF. In DNA form, the CDR3 reads TGTGCCAGTAGTATTGCCCCCAATGAGCAGTTCTTC.

This clonotype has at least ten counts. V usage is TRBV7-2 and J usage is TRBJ1-4; tentatively, D is TRBD1 (6 bases). The CDR3 extends over 14 amino acids. V was pared by 5 bases and J by 7 bases, with 14 bases between. Germline-derived CDR1 and CDR2 are SGHTA and FQGNSA. CDR3 DNA sequence: TGTGCCAGCAGCCCAGAGGGGGGGGGTGAAAAACTGTTTTTT. Its protein product is CASSPEGGGEKLFF.